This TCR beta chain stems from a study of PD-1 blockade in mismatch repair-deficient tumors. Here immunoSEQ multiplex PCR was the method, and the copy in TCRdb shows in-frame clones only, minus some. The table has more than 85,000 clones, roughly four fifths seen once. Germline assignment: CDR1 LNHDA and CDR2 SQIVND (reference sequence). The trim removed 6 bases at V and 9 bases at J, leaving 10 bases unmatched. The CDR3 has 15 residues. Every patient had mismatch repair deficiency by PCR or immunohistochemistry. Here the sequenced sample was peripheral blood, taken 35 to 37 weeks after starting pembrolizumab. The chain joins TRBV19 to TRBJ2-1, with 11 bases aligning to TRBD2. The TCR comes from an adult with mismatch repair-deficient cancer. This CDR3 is CASRELAGGRSEQFF. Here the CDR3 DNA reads TGTGCCAGTAGGGAGCTAGCGGGGGGCCGGTCTGAGCAGTTCTTC.